This TCR beta chain was identified during a study of neurological immune-mediated disorders. From the 5' RACE reads, TCRdb called clonotypes with MiXCR, one entry per CDR3 protein. The repertoire consists of 53,000 or so distinct CDR3 sequences, with 9.5% to 15% occurring once and the leading ten covering around 11%. The sequenced sample was PBMCs. This receptor was identified in a woman aged 60-70 years with HTLV-1-associated myelopathy (HAM/TSP).

The CDR3 region has the DNA TGTGCCAGCAGCCAATTGGGACTAGGAAACATTCAGTACTTC. Translating it yields CASSQLGLGNIQYF. The J gene is TRBJ2-4, the V gene TRBV7-2, with 8 positions matching TRBD2. Germline-derived CDR1 and CDR2 are SGHTA and FQGNSA. V shed 5 bases and J 6 bases; nucleotides not matched to a gene: 6. This CDR3 comprises 14 residues.